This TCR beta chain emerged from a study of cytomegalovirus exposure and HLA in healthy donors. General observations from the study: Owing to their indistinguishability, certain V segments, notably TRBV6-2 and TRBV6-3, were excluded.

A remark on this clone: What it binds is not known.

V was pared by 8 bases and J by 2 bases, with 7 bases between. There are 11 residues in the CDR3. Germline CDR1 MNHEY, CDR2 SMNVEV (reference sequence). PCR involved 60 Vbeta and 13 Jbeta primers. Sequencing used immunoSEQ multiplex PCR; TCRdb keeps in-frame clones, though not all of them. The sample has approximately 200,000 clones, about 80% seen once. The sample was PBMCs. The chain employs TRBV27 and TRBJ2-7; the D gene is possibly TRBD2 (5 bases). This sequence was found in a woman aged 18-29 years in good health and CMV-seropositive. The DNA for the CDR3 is TGTGCCAGCGGAGGAACCTACGAGCAGTACTTC. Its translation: CASGGTYEQYF.